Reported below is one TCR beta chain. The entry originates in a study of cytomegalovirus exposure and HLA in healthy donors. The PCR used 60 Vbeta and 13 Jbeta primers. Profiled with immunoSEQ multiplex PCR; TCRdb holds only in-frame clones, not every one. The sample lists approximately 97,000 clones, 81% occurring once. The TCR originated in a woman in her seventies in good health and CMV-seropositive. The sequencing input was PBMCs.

The CDR3 spells CASSQGFGDTDTQYF. Written as DNA, the CDR3 is TGCGCCAGCAGCCAAGGGTTCGGGGACACAGATACGCAGTATTTT. This rearrangement joins TRBV4-1 to TRBJ2-3; the D gene is possibly TRBD2 (5 bases). CDR3 size: 15 residues. Trimming pared 1 base from V and 2 bases from J, leaving 10 bases between. Germline-derived CDR1 and CDR2 are MGHRA and YSYEKL.